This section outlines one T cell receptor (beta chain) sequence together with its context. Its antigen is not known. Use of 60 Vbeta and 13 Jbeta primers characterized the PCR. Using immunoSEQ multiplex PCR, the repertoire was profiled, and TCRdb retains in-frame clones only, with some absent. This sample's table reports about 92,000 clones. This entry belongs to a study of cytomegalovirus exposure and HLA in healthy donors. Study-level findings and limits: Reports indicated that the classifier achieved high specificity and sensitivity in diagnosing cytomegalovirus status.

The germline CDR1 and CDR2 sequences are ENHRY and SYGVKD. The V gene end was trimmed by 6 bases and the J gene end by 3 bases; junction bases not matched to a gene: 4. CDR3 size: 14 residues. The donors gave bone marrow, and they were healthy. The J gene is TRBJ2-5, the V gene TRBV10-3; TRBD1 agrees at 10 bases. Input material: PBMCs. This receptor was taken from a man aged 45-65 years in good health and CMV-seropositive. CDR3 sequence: CAIRADRGEETQYF. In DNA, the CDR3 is TGTGCCATCAGGGCGGACAGGGGGGAAGAGACCCAGTACTTC.